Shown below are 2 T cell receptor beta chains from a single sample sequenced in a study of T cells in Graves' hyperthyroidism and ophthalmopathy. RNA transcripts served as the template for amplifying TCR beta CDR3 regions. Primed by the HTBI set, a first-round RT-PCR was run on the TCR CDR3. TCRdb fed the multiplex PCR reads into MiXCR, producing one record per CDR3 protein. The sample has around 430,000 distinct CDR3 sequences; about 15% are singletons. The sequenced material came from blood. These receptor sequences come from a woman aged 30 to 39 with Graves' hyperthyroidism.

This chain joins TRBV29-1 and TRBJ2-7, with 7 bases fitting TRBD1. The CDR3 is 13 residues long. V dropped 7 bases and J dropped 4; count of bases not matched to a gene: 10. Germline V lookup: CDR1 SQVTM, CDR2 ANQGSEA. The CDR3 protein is CSASTGSWYEQYF. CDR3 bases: TGCAGCGCCTCGACAGGGTCCTGGTACGAGCAGTACTTC.

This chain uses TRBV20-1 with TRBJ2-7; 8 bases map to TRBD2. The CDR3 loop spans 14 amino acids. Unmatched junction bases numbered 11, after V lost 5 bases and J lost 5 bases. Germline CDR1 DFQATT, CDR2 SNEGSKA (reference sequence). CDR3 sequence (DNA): TGCAGTGCTGGGTTAGCGGGAACTTCCCACGAGCAGTACTTC. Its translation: CSAGLAGTSHEQYF.